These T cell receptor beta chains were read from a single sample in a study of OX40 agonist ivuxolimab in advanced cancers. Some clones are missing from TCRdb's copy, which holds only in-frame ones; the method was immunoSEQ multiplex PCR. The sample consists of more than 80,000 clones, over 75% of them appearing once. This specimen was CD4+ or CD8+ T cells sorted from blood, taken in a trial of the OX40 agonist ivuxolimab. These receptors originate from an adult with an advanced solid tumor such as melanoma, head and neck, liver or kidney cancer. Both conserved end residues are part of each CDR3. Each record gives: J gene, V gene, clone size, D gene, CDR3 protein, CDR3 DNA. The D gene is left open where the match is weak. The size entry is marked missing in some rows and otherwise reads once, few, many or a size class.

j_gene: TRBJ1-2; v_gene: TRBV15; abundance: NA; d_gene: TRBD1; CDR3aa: CATSRARDRRFYGYTF; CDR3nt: TGTGCCACCAGCAGAGCCCGGGACAGGAGGTTCTATGGCTACACCTTC
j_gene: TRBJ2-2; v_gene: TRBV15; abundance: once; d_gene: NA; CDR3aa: CATSRDVVVITGELFF; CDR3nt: TGTGCCACCAGCAGAGATGTGGTAGTTATCACCGGGGAGCTGTTTTTT
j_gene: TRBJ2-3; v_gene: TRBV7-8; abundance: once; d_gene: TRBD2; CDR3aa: CASSFQRRTSGVHTQYF; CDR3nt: TGTGCCAGCAGCTTTCAGCGGCGGACTAGCGGGGTTCATACGCAGTATTTT
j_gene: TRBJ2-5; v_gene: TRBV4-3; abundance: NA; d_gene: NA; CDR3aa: CASSQEITGSGTQYF; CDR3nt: TGCGCCAGCAGCCAAGAAATTACAGGGTCCGGGACCCAGTACTTC
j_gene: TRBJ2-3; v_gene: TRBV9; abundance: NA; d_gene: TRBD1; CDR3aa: CASSVVPGTGVKDTQYF; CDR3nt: TGTGCCAGCAGCGTAGTCCCCGGGACAGGCGTCAAAGATACGCAGTATTTT
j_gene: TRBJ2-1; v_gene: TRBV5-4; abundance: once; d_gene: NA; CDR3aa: CASSPWGTGIANEQFF; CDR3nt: TGTGCCAGCAGCCCCTGGGGGACGGGTATCGCCAATGAGCAGTTCTTC
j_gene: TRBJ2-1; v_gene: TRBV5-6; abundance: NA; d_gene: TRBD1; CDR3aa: CASRRTGGSYNEQFF; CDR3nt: TGTGCCAGCAGGCGGACAGGGGGCAGCTACAATGAGCAGTTCTTC
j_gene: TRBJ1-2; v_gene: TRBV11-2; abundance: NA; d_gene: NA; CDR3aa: CASSLERGGAGYTF; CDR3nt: TGTGCCAGCAGCTTAGAAAGGGGTGGGGCTGGCTACACCTTC
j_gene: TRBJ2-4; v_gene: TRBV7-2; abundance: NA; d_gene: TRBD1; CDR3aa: CASSLVRTGVIQYF; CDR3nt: TGTGCCAGCAGCTTAGTTAGGACAGGGGTCATTCAGTACTTC
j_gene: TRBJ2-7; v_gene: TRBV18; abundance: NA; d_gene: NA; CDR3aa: CASSLPTRAYEQYF; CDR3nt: TGTGCCAGCTCACTCCCCACTAGAGCCTACGAGCAGTACTTC